Following are 27 T cell receptor beta chains from one sample sequenced in a study of beta chain features in type 1 diabetes. Of the isolated RNA, all was reverse transcribed, and so the sequenced material was expressed TCRB transcripts. Repertoires were generated with immunoSEQ multiplex PCR, while TCRdb's copy carries only in-frame clones and drops some. The sample lists about 650,000 clones, roughly 12% occurring once. Antigen specificity for these receptors is unknown. General study points: Significant though moderate, a shortening of TCRB CDR3s appeared in all four CD4+ subsets of Type 1 diabetes patients.

What was sequenced was naive CD4+ T cells from blood. The receptors were gathered from a man between 25 and 39 years old with type 1 diabetes.

The sample holds a few counts of this clone. The J gene is TRBJ1-1, the V gene TRBV27; 10 bases align to TRBD1. The germline CDR1 and CDR2 sequences are MNHEY and SMNVEV (reference sequence). J was trimmed by 0 bases and V by 8 bases; bases with no gene match: 6. This CDR3 spans 15 amino acids. The CDR3 DNA sequence: TGTGCCAGCCAAGACAGGGGGCGCGTGAACACTGAAGCTTTCTTT. It yields the protein CASQDRGRVNTEAFF.

This clone was observed a handful of times. The genes are TRBV20-1 and TRBJ2-7; TRBD1 agrees at 7 bases. Germline CDR1 DFQATT, CDR2 SNEGSKA (reference sequence). The CDR3 runs to 11 residues. CDR3 in amino acids: CRKQGSDEQYF. The CDR3 nucleotides read TGCAGAAAACAGGGGAGCGACGAGCAGTACTTC.

The J gene is TRBJ2-5, the V gene TRBV6-5; 9 positions agree with TRBD2. J lost 5 bases, V lost 6 bases, and 4 bases had no gene match. The CDR3 covers 13 residues. From germline, CDR1 is MNHEY and CDR2 SVGAGI. The CDR3: CASRQSGGETQYF. The CDR3 DNA reads TGTGCCAGCAGGCAGAGCGGGGGGGAGACCCAGTACTTC.

This clone turned up a few times. This chain joins TRBV4-2 and TRBJ1-4; 7 nucleotides line up with TRBD1. Germline V CDR1 and CDR2: LGHNA, YNFKEQ. This CDR3 region has 15 residues. The V gene end was trimmed by 8 bases and the J gene end by 0 bases; junction bases not matched to a gene: 6. The CDR3 bases are TGTGCCAGCGGACCACAGGGGCCAACTAATGAAAAACTGTTTTTT. The encoded protein is CASGPQGPTNEKLFF.

This clone was counted between two and nine times. J is TRBJ2-7 and V is TRBV10-3, with 8 bases lining up with TRBD1. The V gene's germline CDR1 is ENHRY and CDR2 SYGVKD. With V trimmed by 8 bases and J by 2 bases, 11 bases remained unmatched. This CDR3 spans 15 amino acids. The CDR3 region has the DNA TGTGCCATCGGAGGGCAGGGGGCGAAAACCTACGAGCAGTACTTC. Translation gives CAIGGQGAKTYEQYF.

The CDR3 loop is CASITAAAGGLLYEQYF. The CDR3 nucleotides are TGTGCCAGCATCACTGCGGCAGCGGGGGGTTTGCTCTACGAGCAGTACTTC. This chain uses TRBV28 with TRBJ2-7; 9 bases map to TRBD2. This CDR3 is built from 17 residues. The V segment lost 7 bases and the J segment 3 bases; nucleotides outside the gene matches: 16. Germline CDR1 MDHEN, CDR2 SYDVKM.

This clone occurred a few times. The chain's CDR3 is CASSSGQVSYNEQFF. As DNA, the CDR3 is TGTGCCAGCAGCTCGGGGCAGGTCTCCTACAATGAGCAGTTCTTC. This chain uses TRBV5-4 with TRBJ2-1, with D possibly called TRBD1 or TRBD2 (5 bases each). The V and J ends lost 3 bases and 0 bases respectively, with 10 bases between them. This CDR3 has 15 amino acids. The V gene's germline CDR1 is SGHNT and CDR2 YYREEE (reference sequence).

This clone was found a few times. At the DNA level, this CDR3 is encoded by other sequences in the same sample as well. J is TRBJ2-7 and V is TRBV7-6, with D possibly called TRBD1 or TRBD2 (5 bases each). This CDR3 region has 13 residues. Germline loops: CDR1 SGHVS, CDR2 FNYEAQ. Trimming removed 5 bases from V and 3 bases from J, with 11 bases in between. CDR3 sequence reads: CASSLGTNYEQYF. CDR3 coding DNA: TGTGCCAGCAGCCTGGGGACCAACTACGAGCAGTACTTC.

About this clone itself: The same CDR3 can be traced to other DNA sequences in this sample. V usage is TRBV6-5 and J usage is TRBJ2-7; 8 bases align to TRBD1. The CDR3 loop spans 14 amino acids. Germline assignment: CDR1 MNHEY and CDR2 SVGAGI. V lost 5 bases, J lost 3 bases, and 6 bases stayed unmatched. The CDR3 here is CASSRDRGLYEQYF. The CDR3, as DNA: TGTGCCAGCAGTCGAGACAGGGGTCTCTACGAGCAGTACTTC.

This clone was found a few times. The chain recombines TRBV4-3 with TRBJ2-1; possibly TRBD2 for D (6 bases). Germline CDR1 and CDR2: LGHNA and YSLEER. The CDR3 extends over 16 amino acids. Between the trimmed V and J ends, which lost 2 bases and 2 bases, there was a span of 13 bases. Here the CDR3 DNA reads TGCGCCAGCAGCCAATACTTATCGGGGGCCTACAATGAGCAGTTCTTC. It codes for CASSQYLSGAYNEQFF.

About this clone: The same CDR3 is also encoded by other DNA sequences in this sample. This sequence joins TRBV30 and TRBJ1-4, with 7 bases aligning to TRBD1. Germline V gene lookup returns CDR1 GTSNPN and CDR2 SVGIG (reference sequence). This CDR3 has 13 residues. Unmatched junction bases numbered 3, after V lost 1 base and J lost 7 bases. The CDR3 sequence: CAWSGQGGEKLFF. Written as DNA, the CDR3 is TGTGCCTGGAGTGGACAGGGCGGTGAAAAACTGTTTTTT.

The V and J genes are TRBV5-4 and TRBJ1-4, with D possibly TRBD1 on 5 matching bases. Trimming took off 1 base at V and 0 bases at J, with 13 bases between the two ends. This CDR3 comprises 17 residues. Germline V gene sequence: CDR1 SGHNT, CDR2 YYREEE (reference sequence). The CDR3 nucleotides are TGTGCCAGCAGCTTGCTCGGGGCAGATGCAACTAATGAAAAACTGTTTTTT. Translation gives CASSLLGADATNEKLFF.

The rearrangement uses TRBV5-1 and TRBJ2-1; TRBD2 aligns across 10 bases. Losses at the gene ends were 0 bases for V and 5 bases for J; bases not matched to a gene: 8. This CDR3 has 17 amino acids. CDR1 is SGHRS and CDR2 is YFSETQ in the germline V gene. The CDR3: CASSLAAAGGPNNEQFF. Written as DNA, the CDR3 is TGCGCCAGCAGCTTGGCAGCAGCGGGGGGGCCGAACAATGAGCAGTTCTTC.

The chain links TRBV5-1 to TRBJ1-5; 8 bases match TRBD1. This CDR3 has 16 amino acids. The V and J ends lost 4 bases and 0 bases, in that order; junction bases with no gene match: 6. CDR1 SGHRS and CDR2 YFSETQ come from the germline V gene. CDR3: CASSPGTGYSNQPQHF. Written as DNA, the CDR3 is TGCGCCAGCAGCCCCGGGACAGGCTATAGCAATCAGCCCCAGCATTTT.

The chain carries TRBV7-9 and TRBJ2-5; D gene unclear. The CDR3 extends over 12 amino acids. The germline V gene encodes CDR1 SEHNR and CDR2 FQNEAQ (reference sequence). Trimming removed 7 bases at V and 3 bases at J, with 9 bases between. CDR3 nucleotides: TGTGCCAGCACCGGTGGGGAAGAGACCCAGTACTTC. It encodes CASTGGEETQYF.

The chain uses TRBV7-2 and TRBJ2-2; no firm D call. The CDR3 covers 14 residues. Germline loops: CDR1 SGHTA, CDR2 FQGNSA. V lost 1 base to trimming and J lost 1 base, with 4 bases between them. CDR3 coding DNA: TGTGCCAGCAGCTTAGACATGAACACCGGGGAGCTGTTTTTT. It specifies CASSLDMNTGELFF.

The chain is built from TRBV9 and TRBJ2-3, with D tentatively TRBD1 or TRBD2 (5 bases each). The CDR3 has 16 residues. V was trimmed by 3 bases and J by 1 base, leaving 15 bases between them. Germline assignment: CDR1 SGDLS and CDR2 YYNGEE. This CDR3 reads CASSAVRGGRTDTQYF. As DNA, the CDR3 is TGTGCCAGCAGCGCTGTTCGGGGCGGGCGCACAGATACGCAGTATTTT. Complete variable domain (other parts from reference TRBV9 and TRBJ2-3): DSGVTQTPKHLITATGQRVTLRCSPRSGDLSVYWYQQSLDQGLQFLIQYYNGEERAKGNILERFSAQQFPDLHSELNLSSLELGDSALYFCASSAVRGGRTDTQYFGPGTRLTVL.

The V call is TRBV2, the J call TRBJ2-2, with D possibly TRBD1 on 5 matching bases. In germline, CDR1 is SNHLY, CDR2 FYNNEI. CDR3 size: 15 residues. Trimming removed 3 bases from V and 7 bases from J, with 15 bases in between. The CDR3 coding sequence is TGTGCCAGCAGTGACAGGGTGAGGACGTACGGGGAGCTGTTTTTT. It yields the protein CASSDRVRTYGELFF.

This sequence joins TRBV11-2 and TRBJ2-2; D remains unclear. In germline, CDR1 is SGHAT, CDR2 FQNNGV. The CDR3 spans 14 residues. V was clipped by 6 bases and J by 7 bases, with 15 bases between them. Here the CDR3 reads CASRNLRLNGELFF. DNA for the CDR3: TGTGCCAGCAGAAATCTGAGATTAAACGGGGAGCTGTTTTTT.

A few counts support this clone. The chain combines TRBV11-2 with TRBJ1-2, with a weak D call TRBD1 (6 bases). CDR1 and CDR2 (germline): SGHAT, FQNNGV. Trimming took 4 bases from V and 5 from J, leaving 29 bases between them. CDR3 length: 19 residues. CDR3 nucleotide sequence: TGTGCCAGCAGCTCTCCCAAACTACAGGGCCGGGGGACCCATTATGGCTACACCTTC. Translated: CASSSPKLQGRGTHYGYTF.

V is TRBV28 and J is TRBJ2-7; 7 nucleotides align to TRBD1. The CDR3 is made up of 12 amino acids. Germline CDR1 and CDR2: MDHEN and SYDVKM. Trimming took 6 bases from V and 4 from J; bases not matched to a gene: 3. DNA of the CDR3: TGTGCCAGCAGACAGGGGTGGTACGAGCAGTACTTC. Encoded protein: CASRQGWYEQYF.

The CDR3 DNA sequence: TGTGCCTGGAGTTTACAGGGATACCAGCCCCAGCATTTT. This translates into CAWSLQGYQPQHF. V and J are TRBV30 and TRBJ1-5, with D tentatively TRBD1 (6 bases). V gave up 2 bases and J gave up 7 bases, with 12 bases separating them. The CDR3 has 13 amino acids. CDR1 is GTSNPN, CDR2 SVGIG, per germline (reference sequence).

The V call is TRBV20-1, the J call TRBJ1-2; the D is unclear. From germline, CDR1 is DFQATT and CDR2 SNEGSKA (reference sequence). This CDR3 contains 11 residues. Trimming pared 3 bases from V and 7 bases from J, leaving 9 bases between. CDR3 nucleotides: TGCAGTGCTAGTCTCAGGTCTGGCTACACCTTC. This translates into CSASLRSGYTF.

The chain combines TRBV7-9 with TRBJ2-5; tentatively, D is TRBD2 (6 bases). The CDR3 totals 15 residues. V gave up 5 bases and J gave up 0 bases, with 13 bases separating them. Looked up from germline, CDR1 is SEHNR and CDR2 is FQNEAQ (reference sequence). The CDR3, as DNA: TGTGCCAGCAGCGTCGGGACTCTGTACCAAGAGACCCAGTACTTC. Translation: CASSVGTLYQETQYF.

In its sample, this clone was seen a few times. This sequence joins TRBV7-9 and TRBJ1-3; D is unresolved. V lost 6 bases, J lost 2 bases, and 11 bases lay in between. CDR3 length: 14 amino acids. Germline CDR1 is SEHNR and CDR2 is FQNEAQ (reference sequence). The CDR3 bases are TGTGCCAGCAGTTTTGGGAGTACTGGAAACACCATATATTTT. Protein sequence: CASSFGSTGNTIYF. The full variable domain, in which reference TRBV7-9 and TRBJ1-3 provide the parts outside the CDR3, is DTGVSQNPRHKITKRGQNVTFRCDPISEHNRLYWYRQTLGQGPEFLTYFQNEAQLEKSRLLSDRFSAERPKGSFSTLEIQRTEQGDSAMYLCASSFGSTGNTIYFGEGSWLTVV.

V is TRBV7-2 and J is TRBJ2-7; the match to TRBD1 covers 11 bases. V gave up 5 bases and J gave up 4 bases; unmatched junction bases: 4. The germline CDR1 and CDR2 sequences are SGHTA and FQGNSA. The CDR3 is 14 amino acids. The chain's CDR3 is CASSPDRGQYEQYF. As DNA, the CDR3 is TGTGCCAGCAGCCCGGACAGGGGGCAGTACGAGCAGTACTTC.

This chain joins TRBV6-1 and TRBJ2-6, with TRBD2 matching 8 bases. This CDR3 is 15 amino acids long. Trimming took 8 bases from V and 0 from J; bases not matched to a gene: 3. Germline V CDR1 and CDR2: MNHNS, SASEGT. CDR3 coding DNA: TGTGCCAGCGAGCGGGGGTCCTCTGGGGCCAACGTCCTGACTTTC. Residues: CASERGSSGANVLTF.